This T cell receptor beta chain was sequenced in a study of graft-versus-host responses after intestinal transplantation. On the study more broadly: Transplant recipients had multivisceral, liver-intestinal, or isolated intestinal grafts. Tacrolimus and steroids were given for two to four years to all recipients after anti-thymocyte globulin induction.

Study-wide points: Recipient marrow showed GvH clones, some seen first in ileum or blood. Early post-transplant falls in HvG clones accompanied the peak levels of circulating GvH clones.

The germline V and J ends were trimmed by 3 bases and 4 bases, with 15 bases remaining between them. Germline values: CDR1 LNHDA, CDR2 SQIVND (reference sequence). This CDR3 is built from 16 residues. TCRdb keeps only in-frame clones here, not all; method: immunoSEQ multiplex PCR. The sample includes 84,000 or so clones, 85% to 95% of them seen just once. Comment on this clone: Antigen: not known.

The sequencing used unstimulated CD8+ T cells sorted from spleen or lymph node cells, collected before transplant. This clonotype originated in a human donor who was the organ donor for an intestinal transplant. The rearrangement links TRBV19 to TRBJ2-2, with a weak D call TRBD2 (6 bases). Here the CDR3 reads CASSIGAGPITGELFF. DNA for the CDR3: TGTGCCAGTAGTATTGGAGCGGGTCCTATCACCGGGGAGCTGTTTTTT.